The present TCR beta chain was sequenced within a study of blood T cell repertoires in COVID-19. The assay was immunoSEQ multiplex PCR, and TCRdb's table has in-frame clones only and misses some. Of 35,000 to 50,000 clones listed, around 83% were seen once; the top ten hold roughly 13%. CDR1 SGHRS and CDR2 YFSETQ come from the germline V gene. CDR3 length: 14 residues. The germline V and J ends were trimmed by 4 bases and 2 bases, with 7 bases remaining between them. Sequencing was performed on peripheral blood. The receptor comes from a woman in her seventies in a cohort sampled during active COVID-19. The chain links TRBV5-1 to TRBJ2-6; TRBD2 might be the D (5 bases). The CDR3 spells CASSPGAGANVLTF. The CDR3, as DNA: TGCGCCAGCAGCCCCGGGGCTGGGGCCAACGTCCTGACTTTC.